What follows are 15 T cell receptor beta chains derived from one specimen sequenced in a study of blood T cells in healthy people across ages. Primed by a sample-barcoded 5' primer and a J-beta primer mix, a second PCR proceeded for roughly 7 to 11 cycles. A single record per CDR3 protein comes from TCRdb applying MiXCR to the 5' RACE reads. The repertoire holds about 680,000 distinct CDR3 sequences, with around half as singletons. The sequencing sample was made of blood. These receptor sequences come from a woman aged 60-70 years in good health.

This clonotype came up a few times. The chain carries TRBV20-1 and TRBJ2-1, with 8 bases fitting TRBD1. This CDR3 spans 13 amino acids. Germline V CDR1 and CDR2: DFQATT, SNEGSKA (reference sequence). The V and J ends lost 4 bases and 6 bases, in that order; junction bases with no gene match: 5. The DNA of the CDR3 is TGCAGTGCTACCACAGGGGGAGGCAATGAGCAGTTCTTC. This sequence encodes CSATTGGGNEQFF.

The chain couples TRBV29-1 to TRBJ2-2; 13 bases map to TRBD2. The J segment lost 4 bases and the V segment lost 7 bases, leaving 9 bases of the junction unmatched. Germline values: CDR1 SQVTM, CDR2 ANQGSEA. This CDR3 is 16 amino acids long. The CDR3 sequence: CSARTSGSPTTGELFF. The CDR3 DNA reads TGCAGCGCCAGGACTAGCGGGAGCCCCACCACCGGGGAGCTGTTTTTT.

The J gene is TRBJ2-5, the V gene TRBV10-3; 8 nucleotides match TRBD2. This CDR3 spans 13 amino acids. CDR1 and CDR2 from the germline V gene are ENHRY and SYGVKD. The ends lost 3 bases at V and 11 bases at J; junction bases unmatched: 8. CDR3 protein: CAISDYLAGGQYF. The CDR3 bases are TGTGCCATCAGTGACTACCTCGCGGGAGGTCAGTACTTC.

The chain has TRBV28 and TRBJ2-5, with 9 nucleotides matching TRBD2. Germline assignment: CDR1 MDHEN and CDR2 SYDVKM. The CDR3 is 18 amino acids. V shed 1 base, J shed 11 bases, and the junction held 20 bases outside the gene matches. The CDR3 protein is CASSLFRRGREGDNEQYF. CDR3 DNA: TGTGCCAGCAGTTTATTTAGGCGTGGGCGGGAGGGGGACAATGAGCAGTACTTC.

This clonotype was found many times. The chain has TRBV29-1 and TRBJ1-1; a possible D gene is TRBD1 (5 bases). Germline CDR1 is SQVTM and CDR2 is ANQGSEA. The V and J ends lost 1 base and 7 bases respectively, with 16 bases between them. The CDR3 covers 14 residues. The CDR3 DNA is TGCAGCGTTGAAGGGGACGGAGTAAGCGTTGAAGCTTTCTTT. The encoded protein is CSVEGDGVSVEAFF. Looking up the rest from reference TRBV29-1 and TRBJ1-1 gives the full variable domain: SAVISQKPSRDICQRGTSLTIQCQVDSQVTMMFWYRQQPGQSLTLIATANQGSEATYESGFVIDKFPISRPNLTFSTLTVSNMSPEDSSIYLCSVEGDGVSVEAFFGQGTRLTVV.

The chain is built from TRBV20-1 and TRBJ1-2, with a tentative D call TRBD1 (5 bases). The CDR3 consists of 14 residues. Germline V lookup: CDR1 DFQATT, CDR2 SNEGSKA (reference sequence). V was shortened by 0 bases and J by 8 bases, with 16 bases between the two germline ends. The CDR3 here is CSARDSAGLFGYTF. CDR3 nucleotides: TGCAGTGCTAGAGATTCCGCAGGGCTTTTCGGCTACACCTTC.

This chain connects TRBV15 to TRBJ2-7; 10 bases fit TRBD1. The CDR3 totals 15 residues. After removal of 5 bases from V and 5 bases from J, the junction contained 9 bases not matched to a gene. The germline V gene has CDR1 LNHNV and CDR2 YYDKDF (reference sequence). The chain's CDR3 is CATSVPGQGSHEQYF. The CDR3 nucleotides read TGTGCCACCAGCGTCCCGGGACAGGGGTCCCACGAGCAGTACTTC.

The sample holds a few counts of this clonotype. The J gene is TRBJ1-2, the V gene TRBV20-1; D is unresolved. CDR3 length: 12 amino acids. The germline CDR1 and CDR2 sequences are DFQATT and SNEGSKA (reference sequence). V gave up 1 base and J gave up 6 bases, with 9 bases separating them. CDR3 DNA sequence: TGCAGTGCTAGAGGGATGGGAGATGGCTACACCTTC. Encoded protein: CSARGMGDGYTF.

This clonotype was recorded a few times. As DNA, the CDR3 is TGTGCCAGCAGCCAGACCCATCTCCCCATTTACGAGCAGTACTTC. This translates into CASSQTHLPIYEQYF. This chain connects TRBV3-1 to TRBJ2-7; D gene unclear. The germline CDR1 and CDR2 sequences are LGHDT and YNNKEL (reference sequence). V dropped 3 bases and J dropped 4 bases, with 16 bases sitting between them. The CDR3 covers 15 residues.

CDR3 nucleotides: TGTGCCAGCAGTCTCCCCGAGGCTAGCGGGGGTTACAATGAGCAGTACTTC. Amino acid sequence: CASSLPEASGGYNEQYF. This chain links TRBV7-3 with TRBJ2-7, with 10 positions matching TRBD2. The CDR3 extends over 17 amino acids. V lost 6 bases and J lost 7; bases outside the gene matches: 18. The V gene's germline CDR1 is SGHTA and CDR2 FQGTGA.

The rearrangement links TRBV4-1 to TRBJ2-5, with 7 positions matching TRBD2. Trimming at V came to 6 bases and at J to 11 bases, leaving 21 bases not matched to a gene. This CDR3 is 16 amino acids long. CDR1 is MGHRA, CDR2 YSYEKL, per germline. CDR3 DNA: TGCGCCAGCAGATCGACCAGGACTAGGGCCTACAATGAGCAGTACTTC. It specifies CASRSTRTRAYNEQYF.

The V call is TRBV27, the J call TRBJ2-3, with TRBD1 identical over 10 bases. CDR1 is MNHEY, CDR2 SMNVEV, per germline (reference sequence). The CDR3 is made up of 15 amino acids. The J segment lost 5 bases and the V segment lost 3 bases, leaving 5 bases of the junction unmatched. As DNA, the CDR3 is TGTGCCAGCAGTTTCGGGACAGGGGTGGGAGATACGCAGTATTTT. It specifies CASSFGTGVGDTQYF.

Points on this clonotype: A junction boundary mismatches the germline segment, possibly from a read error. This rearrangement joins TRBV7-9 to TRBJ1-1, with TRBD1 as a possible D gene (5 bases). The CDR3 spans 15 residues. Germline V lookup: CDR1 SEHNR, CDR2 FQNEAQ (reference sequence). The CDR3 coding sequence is TGTGCCTGCAGCTTAAGTTGGGGGGTGAACACTGAAGCTTTCTTT. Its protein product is CACSLSWGVNTEAFF.

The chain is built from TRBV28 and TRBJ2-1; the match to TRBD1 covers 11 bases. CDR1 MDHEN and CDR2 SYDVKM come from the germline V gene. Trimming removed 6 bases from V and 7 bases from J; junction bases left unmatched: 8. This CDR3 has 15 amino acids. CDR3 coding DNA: TGTGCCAGCAGCGGACAGGGGGCTTCTAGGAATGAGCAGTTCTTC. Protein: CASSGQGASRNEQFF. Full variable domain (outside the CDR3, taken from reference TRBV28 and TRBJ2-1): DVKVTQSSRYLVKRTGEKVFLECVQDMDHENMFWYRQDPGLGLRLIYFSYDVKMKEKGDIPEGYSVSREKKERFSLILESASTNQTSMYLCASSGQGASRNEQFFGPGTRLTVL.

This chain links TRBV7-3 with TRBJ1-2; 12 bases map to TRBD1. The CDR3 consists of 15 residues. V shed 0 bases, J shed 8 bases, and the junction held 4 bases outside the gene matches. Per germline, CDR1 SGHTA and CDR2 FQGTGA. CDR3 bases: TGTGCCAGCAGCTTAACGGGGGACAGGGGGCAAGGCTACACCTTC. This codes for CASSLTGDRGQGYTF.